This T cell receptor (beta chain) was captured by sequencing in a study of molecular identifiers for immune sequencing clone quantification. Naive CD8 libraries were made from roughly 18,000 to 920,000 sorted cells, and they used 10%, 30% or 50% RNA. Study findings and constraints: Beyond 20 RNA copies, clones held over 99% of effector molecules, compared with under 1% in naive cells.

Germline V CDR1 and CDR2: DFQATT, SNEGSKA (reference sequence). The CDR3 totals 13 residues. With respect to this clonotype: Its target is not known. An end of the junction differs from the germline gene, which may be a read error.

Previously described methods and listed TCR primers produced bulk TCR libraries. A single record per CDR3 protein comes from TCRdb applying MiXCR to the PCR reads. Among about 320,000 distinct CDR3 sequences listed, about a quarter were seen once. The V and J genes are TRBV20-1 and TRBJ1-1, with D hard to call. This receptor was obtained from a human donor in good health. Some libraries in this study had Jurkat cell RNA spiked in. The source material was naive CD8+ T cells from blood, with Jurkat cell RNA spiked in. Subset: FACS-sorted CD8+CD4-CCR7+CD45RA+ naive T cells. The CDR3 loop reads CSARDAGNTETFF. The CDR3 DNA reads TGCAGTGCTAGAGATGCGGGGAACACTGAAACTTTCTTT.